This TCR beta chain was identified during a study of blood T cells in healthy people across ages. A J-beta primer mix and a sample-barcoded 5' primer were used in a second PCR of about 7 to 12 cycles. The authors tagged each cDNA molecule using a template-switch adaptor with 12 random nucleotides. One entry per CDR3 protein, called by TCRdb with MiXCR from the 5' RACE reads. In the table there are 1.8 million or so distinct CDR3 sequences, roughly two fifths of which are singletons. On this clonotype: Its antigen remains unidentified.

Study-level findings and limits: Changes in expanded clonotypes were possibly confounded, as the CMV status of donors was unknown.

Germline V lookup: CDR1 SQVTM, CDR2 ANQGSEA. This CDR3 is 16 amino acids long. Trimming took off 0 bases at V and 0 bases at J, with 9 bases between the two ends. The sequence derives from a human donor in good health. The sequenced material came from blood. J is TRBJ2-6 and V is TRBV29-1, with no clear D. CDR3 sequence reads: CSVEDRRSSGANVLTF. CDR3 DNA: TGCAGCGTTGAAGATCGAAGAAGCTCTGGGGCCAACGTCCTGACTTTC. The entire variable domain, with the rest obtained from reference TRBV29-1 and TRBJ2-6, is as follows: SAVISQKPSRDICQRGTSLTIQCQVDSQVTMMFWYRQQPGQSLTLIATANQGSEATYESGFVIDKFPISRPNLTFSTLTVSNMSPEDSSIYLCSVEDRRSSGANVLTFGAGSRLTVL.